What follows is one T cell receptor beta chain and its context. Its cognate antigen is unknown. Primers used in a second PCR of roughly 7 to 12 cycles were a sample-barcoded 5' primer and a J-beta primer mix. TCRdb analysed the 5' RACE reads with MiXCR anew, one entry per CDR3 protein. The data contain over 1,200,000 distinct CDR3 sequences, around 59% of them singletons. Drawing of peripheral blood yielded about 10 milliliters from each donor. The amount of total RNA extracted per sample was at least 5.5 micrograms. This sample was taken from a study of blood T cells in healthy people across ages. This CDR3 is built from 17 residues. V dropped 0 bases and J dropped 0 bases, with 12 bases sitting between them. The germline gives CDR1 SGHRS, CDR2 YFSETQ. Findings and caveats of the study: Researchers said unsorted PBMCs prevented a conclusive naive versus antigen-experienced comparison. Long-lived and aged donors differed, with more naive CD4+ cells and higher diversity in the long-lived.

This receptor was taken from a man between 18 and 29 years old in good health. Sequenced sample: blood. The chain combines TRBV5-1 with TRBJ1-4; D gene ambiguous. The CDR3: CASSLGVEPATNEKLFF. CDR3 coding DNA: TGCGCCAGCAGCTTGGGGGTAGAGCCAGCAACTAATGAAAAACTGTTTTTT.